This TCR beta chain was sequenced during a study of a mutant IDH1 vaccine in newly diagnosed glioma. Study details: Scheduled at week 35, visit V12 preceded visit V13, held at week 47. Regarding the study as a whole: Apparently, pseudoprogression bore no relation to changes among the top peripheral T cell clonotypes.

Trimming pared 0 bases from V and 4 bases from J, leaving 12 bases between. The CDR3 runs 15 residues. CDR1 and CDR2 (germline): SEHNR, FQNEAQ (reference sequence). The sample holds one count of this clone. Its antigen is unidentified. Time point specified: week 47, end of study. Topical imiquimod was applied with each vaccine dose, which held 300 ug of mutant IDH1 20-mer peptide. Each tumor in the donors was a new WHO grade 3 or 4 astrocytoma, IDH1-mutant and ATRX-lost. Data came from immunoSEQ multiplex PCR; TCRdb stores just in-frame clones and leaves some out. Among 30,000 or so clones listed, approximately 89% were seen once.

Specimen: PBMCs, collected from a glioma patient whose treatment included an IDH1 peptide vaccine. This TCR came from a man between 40 and 49 years old with glioma. The chain joins TRBV7-9 to TRBJ1-2; D is perhaps TRBD1 (6 bases). CDR3 sequence: CASSLAMGGGYGYTF. The CDR3 region has the DNA TGTGCCAGCAGCTTAGCGATGGGGGGCGGCTATGGCTACACCTTC.